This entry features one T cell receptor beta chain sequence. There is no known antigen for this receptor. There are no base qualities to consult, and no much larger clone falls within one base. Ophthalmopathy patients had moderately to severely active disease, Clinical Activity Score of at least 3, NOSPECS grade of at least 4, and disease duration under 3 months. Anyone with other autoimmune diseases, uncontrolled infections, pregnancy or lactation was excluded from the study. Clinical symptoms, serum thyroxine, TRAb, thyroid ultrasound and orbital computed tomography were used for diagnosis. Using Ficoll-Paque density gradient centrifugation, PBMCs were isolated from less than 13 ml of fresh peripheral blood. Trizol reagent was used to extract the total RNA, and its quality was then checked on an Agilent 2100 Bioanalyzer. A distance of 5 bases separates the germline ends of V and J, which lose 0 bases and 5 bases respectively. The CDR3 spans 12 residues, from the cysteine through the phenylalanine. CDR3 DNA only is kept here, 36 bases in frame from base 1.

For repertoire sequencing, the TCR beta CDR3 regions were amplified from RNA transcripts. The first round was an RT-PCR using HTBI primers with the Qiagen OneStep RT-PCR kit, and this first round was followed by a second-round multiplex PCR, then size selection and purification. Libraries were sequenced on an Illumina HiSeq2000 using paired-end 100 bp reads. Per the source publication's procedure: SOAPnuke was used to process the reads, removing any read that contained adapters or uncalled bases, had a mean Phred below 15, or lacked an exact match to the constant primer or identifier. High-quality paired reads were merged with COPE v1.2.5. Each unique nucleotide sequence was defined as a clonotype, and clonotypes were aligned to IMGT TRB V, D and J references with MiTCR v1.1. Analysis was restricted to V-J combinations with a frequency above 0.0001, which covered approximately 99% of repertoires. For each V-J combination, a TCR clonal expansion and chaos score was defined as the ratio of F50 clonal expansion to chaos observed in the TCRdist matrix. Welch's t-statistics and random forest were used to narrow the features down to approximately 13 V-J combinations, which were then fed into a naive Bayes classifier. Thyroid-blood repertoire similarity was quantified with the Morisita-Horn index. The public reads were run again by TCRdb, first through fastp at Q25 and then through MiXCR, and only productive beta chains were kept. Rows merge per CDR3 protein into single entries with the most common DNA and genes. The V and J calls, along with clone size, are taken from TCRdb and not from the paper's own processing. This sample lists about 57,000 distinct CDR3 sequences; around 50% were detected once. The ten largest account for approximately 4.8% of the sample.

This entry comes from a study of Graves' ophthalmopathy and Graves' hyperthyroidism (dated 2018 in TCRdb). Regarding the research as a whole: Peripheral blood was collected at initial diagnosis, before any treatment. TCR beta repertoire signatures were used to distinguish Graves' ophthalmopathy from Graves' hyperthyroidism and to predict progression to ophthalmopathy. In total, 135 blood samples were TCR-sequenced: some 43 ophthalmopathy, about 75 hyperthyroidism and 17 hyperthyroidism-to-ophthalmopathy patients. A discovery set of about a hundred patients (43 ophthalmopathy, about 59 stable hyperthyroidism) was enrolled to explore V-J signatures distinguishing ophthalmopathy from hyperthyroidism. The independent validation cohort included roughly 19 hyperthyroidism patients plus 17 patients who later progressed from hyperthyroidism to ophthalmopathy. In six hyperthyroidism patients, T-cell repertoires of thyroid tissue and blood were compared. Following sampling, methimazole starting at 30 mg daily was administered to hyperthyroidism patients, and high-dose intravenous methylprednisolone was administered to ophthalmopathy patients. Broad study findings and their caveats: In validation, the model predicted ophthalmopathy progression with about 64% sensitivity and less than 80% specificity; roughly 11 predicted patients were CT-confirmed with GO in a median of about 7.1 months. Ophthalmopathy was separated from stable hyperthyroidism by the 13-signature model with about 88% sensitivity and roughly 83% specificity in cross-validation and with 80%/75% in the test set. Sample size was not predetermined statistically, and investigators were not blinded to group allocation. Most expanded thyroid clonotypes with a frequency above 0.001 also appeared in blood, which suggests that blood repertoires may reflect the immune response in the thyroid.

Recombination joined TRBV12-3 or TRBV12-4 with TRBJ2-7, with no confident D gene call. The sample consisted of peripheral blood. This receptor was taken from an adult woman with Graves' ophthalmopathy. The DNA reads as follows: TGTGCCAGCAGTTTAGCCGGAGACGAGCAGTACTTC. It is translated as CASSLAGDEQYF.